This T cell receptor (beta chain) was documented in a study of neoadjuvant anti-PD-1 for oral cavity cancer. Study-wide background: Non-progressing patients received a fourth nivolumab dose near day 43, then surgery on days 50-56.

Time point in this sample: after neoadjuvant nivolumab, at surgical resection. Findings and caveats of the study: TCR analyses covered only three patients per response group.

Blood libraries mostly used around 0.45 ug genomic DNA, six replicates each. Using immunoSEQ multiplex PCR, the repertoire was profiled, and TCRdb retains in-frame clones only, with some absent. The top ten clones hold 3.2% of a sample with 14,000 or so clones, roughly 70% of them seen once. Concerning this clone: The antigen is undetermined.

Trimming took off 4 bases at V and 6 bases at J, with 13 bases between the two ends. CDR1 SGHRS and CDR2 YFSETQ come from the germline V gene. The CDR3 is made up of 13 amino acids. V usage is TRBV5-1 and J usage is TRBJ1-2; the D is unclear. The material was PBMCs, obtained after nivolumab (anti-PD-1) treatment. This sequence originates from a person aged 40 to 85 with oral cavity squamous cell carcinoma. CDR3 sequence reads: CASSLENQDGYTF. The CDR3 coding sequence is TGCGCCAGCAGCCTCGAGAATCAGGATGGCTACACCTTC.